One sample yielded the 27 T cell receptor beta chains listed below, sequenced in a study of CXCR3 chemokines and chemotherapy response in bladder cancer. TCRdb reprocessed the PCR reads via MiXCR and lists one record per CDR3 protein. The sample lists about 9,000 distinct CDR3 sequences, about 21% occurring once. The specimen was collected from a patient whose treatment included neoadjuvant chemotherapy. The receptors were sampled from a human donor with bladder cancer that did not respond to neoadjuvant chemotherapy.

Judged by abundance, this clonotype is medium-sized. The chain combines TRBV6-5 with TRBJ2-1, with 10 bases lining up with TRBD2. This CDR3 has 14 residues. Germline V lookup: CDR1 MNHEY, CDR2 SVGAGI. V dropped 9 bases and J dropped 4; count of bases not matched to a gene: 6. The DNA for the CDR3 is TGTGCCAGTCTCAAGCGGGGGGGTTACAATGAGCAGTTCTTC. It specifies CASLKRGGYNEQFF.

This clonotype is medium-sized. The J gene is TRBJ1-1, the V gene TRBV6-1, with 7 bases aligning to TRBD1. The CDR3 sequence is 15 residues long. The J segment lost 4 bases and the V segment lost 10 bases, leaving 15 bases of the junction unmatched. Germline lookup yields CDR1 MNHNS and CDR2 SASEGT. The CDR3: CATKTGSVEITEAFF. CDR3 bases: TGTGCCACCAAGACAGGGAGCGTAGAGATCACTGAAGCTTTCTTT.

This clonotype appeared many times. The chain links TRBV20-1 to TRBJ2-1; TRBD2 agrees at 9 bases. The germline gives CDR1 DFQATT, CDR2 SNEGSKA (reference sequence). The CDR3 is 14 residues long. Trimming removed 5 bases from V and 5 bases from J; junction bases left unmatched: 7. DNA for the CDR3: TGCAGTGCTTTAGCGGGGGCGCTGAACAATGAGCAGTTCTTC. Translating gives CSALAGALNNEQFF.

This clonotype was detected ten times or more. The chain has TRBV10-3 and TRBJ2-7; 7 bases are a match to TRBD1. The CDR3 covers 13 residues. Looked up from germline, CDR1 is ENHRY and CDR2 is SYGVKD. The J segment lost 2 bases and the V segment lost 11 bases, leaving 9 bases of the junction unmatched. CDR3 sequence reads: CAGGPQGTYEQYF. The CDR3 nucleotides are TGTGCCGGTGGGCCACAGGGGACCTACGAGCAGTACTTC.

Ten or more counts support this clonotype. The chain couples TRBV12-3 or TRBV12-4 to TRBJ1-4, with D perhaps TRBD1 (5 bases). CDR3 size: 16 residues. The V gene lost 1 base and the J gene lost 8 bases, with 17 bases spanning the gap. The CDR3 region is CASSLGTKGPGEKLFF. In DNA, the CDR3 is TGTGCCAGCAGTTTAGGAACTAAGGGGCCGGGCGAAAAACTGTTTTTT.

The sample holds many counts of this clonotype. The chain uses TRBV28 and TRBJ2-2, with a possible D match to TRBD1 (5 bases). CDR1 and CDR2 (germline): MDHEN, SYDVKM. The V end lost 8 bases, the J end lost 1 base, and 17 bases lay between the germline ends. The length of the CDR3 is 16 residues. CDR3 protein: CASRAPQGRNTGELFF. DNA for the CDR3: TGTGCCAGCCGCGCCCCCCAGGGTCGGAACACCGGGGAGCTGTTTTTT.

Ten or more counts support this clonotype. The chain carries TRBV19 and TRBJ1-5; tentative D call: TRBD1 (5 bases). The V gene lost 6 bases and the J gene lost 3 bases, with 15 bases spanning the gap. Germline V lookup: CDR1 LNHDA, CDR2 SQIVND (reference sequence). CDR3 length: 15 residues. CDR3 sequence: CASRGGVSNNQPQHF. CDR3 nucleotides: TGTGCCAGTAGGGGGGGTGTGAGTAACAATCAGCCCCAGCATTTT.

Many counts were recorded for this clonotype. The chain uses TRBV9 and TRBJ2-1; 8 positions match TRBD2. CDR3 length: 15 residues. Looked up from germline, CDR1 is SGDLS and CDR2 is YYNGEE. V lost 0 bases and J lost 8; bases outside the gene matches: 7. This chain's CDR3 is CASSVEGSGVYEQFF. The CDR3 bases are TGTGCCAGCAGCGTAGAGGGTAGCGGGGTATATGAGCAGTTCTTC. The full variable domain, with the rest looked up from reference TRBV9 and TRBJ2-1, is DSGVTQTPKHLITATGQRVTLRCSPRSGDLSVYWYQQSLDQGLQFLIQYYNGEERAKGNILERFSAQQFPDLHSELNLSSLELGDSALYFCASSVEGSGVYEQFFGPGTRLTVL.

This clonotype was recorded many times. The rearrangement uses TRBV18 and TRBJ1-5; TRBD1 aligns across 8 bases. Germline CDR1 is KGHSH and CDR2 is LQKENI. With V trimmed by 6 bases and J by 6 bases, 10 bases remained unmatched. This CDR3 is built from 15 residues. The CDR3 is CASSLNRGDVQPQHF. The CDR3, as DNA: TGTGCCAGCTCCCTCAACAGGGGGGATGTTCAGCCCCAGCATTTT.

Worth noting for this clonotype: A far larger clone is one base from this, pointing to a likely read error. V gene TRBV6-2 or TRBV6-3 combines with J gene TRBJ2-1, with TRBD2 identical over 9 bases. In germline, CDR1 is MNHEY, CDR2 SVGEGT. This CDR3 spans 18 amino acids. Trimming cost V 4 bases and J 10 bases; bases outside gene matches: 20. The CDR3 loop reads CASSSVEMLAGKSYEQFF. In DNA, the CDR3 is TGTGCCAGCAGTTCGGTGGAGATGCTAGCGGGGAAATCCTACGAGCAGTTCTTC.

By frequency in the sample, this clonotype is large (0.1 to 1%). The chain couples TRBV7-2 to TRBJ2-1, with 9 bases that match TRBD2. J lost 0 bases, V lost 3 bases, and 9 bases had no gene match. The germline V gene has CDR1 SGHTA and CDR2 FQGNSA. This CDR3 region has 18 residues. The CDR3, as DNA: TGTGCCAGCAGCTTTATGGGGACTAGCACTTCCTCCTACAATGAGCAGTTCTTC. Its protein is CASSFMGTSTSSYNEQFF.

This clonotype was observed many times. The chain uses TRBV7-9 and TRBJ2-6; 7 nucleotides line up with TRBD1. This CDR3 is built from 19 residues. Germline-derived CDR1 and CDR2 are SEHNR and FQNEAQ (reference sequence). V lost 3 bases to trimming and J lost 0 bases; unmatched junction nucleotides: 11. CDR3 protein: CASSFPPGQFISGANVLTF. In nucleotides, the CDR3 is TGTGCCAGCAGCTTCCCACCGGGACAGTTCATCTCTGGGGCCAACGTCCTGACTTTC.

By sample share, this clonotype is medium-sized. The rearrangement links TRBV5-6 to TRBJ2-5; TRBD2 matches 9 bases. The CDR3 runs to 16 residues. The V gene end was trimmed by 4 bases and the J gene end by 2 bases; junction bases not matched to a gene: 9. Germline V gene lookup returns CDR1 SGHDT and CDR2 YYEEEE. The CDR3 here is CASSNRPGLAQETQYF. The CDR3 bases are TGTGCCAGCAGCAACCGACCGGGACTAGCTCAAGAGACCCAGTACTTC.

In this sample, this clonotype is large. This chain links TRBV6-2 or TRBV6-3 with TRBJ1-2; D is unclear. This CDR3 has 11 residues. Trimming removed 6 bases from V and 2 bases from J, with 4 bases in between. CDR1 and CDR2 from the germline V gene are MNHEY and SVGEGT. DNA of the CDR3: TGTGCCAGCAGATACAACTATGGCTACACCTTC. Translation gives CASRYNYGYTF.

This chain uses TRBV24-1 with TRBJ2-5; TRBD2 agrees at 9 bases. The germline V gene encodes CDR1 KGHDR and CDR2 SFDVKD. This CDR3 is 11 amino acids long. The V and J ends lost 11 bases and 4 bases, in that order; junction bases with no gene match: 1. The DNA for the CDR3 is TGTGCCAGCGGGGGGGTAGAGACCCAGTACTTC. Translating gives CASGGVETQYF.

The gene calls are TRBV2 and TRBJ2-5; D ambiguous. The CDR3 has 13 amino acids. Deletions cut 0 bases from V and 7 bases from J, with 9 bases between. The germline V gene has CDR1 SNHLY and CDR2 FYNNEI. The CDR3 loop is CASSEAELGTQYF. DNA for the CDR3: TGTGCCAGCAGTGAAGCGGAGTTGGGGACCCAGTACTTC.

This chain uses TRBV6-2 or TRBV6-3 with TRBJ2-3; 15 bases line up with TRBD2. The CDR3 consists of 17 residues. Germline-derived CDR1 and CDR2 are MNHEY and SVGEGT. The V gene end was trimmed by 6 bases and the J gene end by 6 bases; junction bases not matched to a gene: 10. The CDR3 is CASSLEGLAGGKDTQYF. The CDR3 coding sequence is TGTGCCAGCAGCTTAGAAGGACTAGCGGGGGGGAAGGATACGCAGTATTTT.

This clonotype was detected ten times or more. The chain employs TRBV12-3 or TRBV12-4 and TRBJ2-1, with 8 bases fitting TRBD2. Trimming took 5 bases from V and 4 from J; bases not matched to a gene: 10. The CDR3 length is 16 residues. CDR3 sequence (DNA): TGTGCCAGCAGTGCGGGGGGCCACGCCTTTTACAATGAGCAGTTCTTC. Residues: CASSAGGHAFYNEQFF.

This clonotype was recorded a few times. The rearrangement joins TRBV6-6 to TRBJ2-7, with D perhaps matching TRBD1 (6 bases). This CDR3 region has 13 residues. Germline values: CDR1 MNHNY, CDR2 SVGAGI (reference sequence). Trimming took off 4 bases at V and 0 bases at J, with 7 bases between the two ends. The CDR3, as DNA: TGTGCCAGCAGTTCAGGGGACTCCTACGAGCAGTACTTC. Protein sequence: CASSSGDSYEQYF.

This clonotype was observed at least ten times. This chain connects TRBV15 to TRBJ2-1; 10 nucleotides match TRBD2. The CDR3 sequence is 14 residues long. Trimming at V came to 6 bases and at J to 9 bases, leaving 8 bases not matched to a gene. CDR1 is LNHNV and CDR2 is YYDKDF in the germline V gene (reference sequence). The CDR3 DNA follows: TGTGCCACCAGACCGGGACTAGCGAACGGTGAGCAGTTCTTC. It encodes CATRPGLANGEQFF. The whole variable domain, filled in from reference TRBV15 and TRBJ2-1, reads DAMVIQNPRYQVTQFGKPVTLSCSQTLNHNVMYWYQQKSSQAPKLLFHYYDKDFNNEADTPDNFQSRRPNTSFCFLDIRSPGLGDTAMYLCATRPGLANGEQFFGPGTRLTVL.

Judged by abundance, this clonotype is medium-sized. This chain connects TRBV7-2 to TRBJ2-3; 8 nucleotides agree with TRBD2. J gave up 4 bases and V 5 bases, and 5 bases lay outside the gene matches. The CDR3 sequence is 14 residues long. The germline gives CDR1 SGHTA, CDR2 FQGNSA. Here the CDR3 reads CASSPGGHADTQYF. As DNA, the CDR3 is TGTGCCAGCAGCCCGGGGGGGCACGCAGATACGCAGTATTTT.

This clonotype is categorized as medium-sized. The chain has TRBV6-2 or TRBV6-3 and TRBJ2-7; TRBD1 might be the D (5 bases). Between the trimmed V and J ends, which lost 4 bases and 2 bases, there was a span of 15 bases. The CDR3 sequence is 15 residues long. Germline V gene sequence: CDR1 MNHEY, CDR2 SVGEGT. CDR3 protein: CASSLNMGRPYEQYF. The CDR3 DNA is TGTGCCAGCAGTTTAAACATGGGGCGTCCCTACGAGCAGTACTTC.

This clonotype rates as medium-sized (0.01 to 0.1%). V usage is TRBV18 and J usage is TRBJ2-1, with 7 nucleotides matching TRBD1. Losses at the gene ends were 8 bases for V and 3 bases for J; bases not matched to a gene: 10. The V gene's germline CDR1 is KGHSH and CDR2 LQKENI. CDR3 length equals 15 residues. The CDR3 loop is CASTSGTDFYNEQFF. DNA for the CDR3: TGTGCCAGCACCTCCGGGACAGACTTCTACAATGAGCAGTTCTTC.

V and J are TRBV6-2 or TRBV6-3 and TRBJ1-2, with TRBD1 matching 9 bases. The J call is in doubt because the DNA end fits TRBJ2-4 better. CDR1 MNHEY and CDR2 SVGEGT come from the germline V gene. The CDR3 spans 14 residues. The CDR3 DNA reads TGTGCCAGCAGTTCCCGGGACAGGGAAGGCATTCAGTACTTC. Amino acid sequence: CASSSRDREGIQYF.

This clonotype was picked up a small number of times. The chain employs TRBV20-1 and TRBJ1-1, with D unclear. Germline CDR1 DFQATT, CDR2 SNEGSKA (reference sequence). The CDR3 is made up of 14 amino acids. The V end lost 5 bases, the J end lost 0 bases, and 13 bases lay between the germline ends. The CDR3 loop is CSAQSGAMNTEAFF. The DNA for the CDR3 is TGCAGTGCTCAATCAGGAGCCATGAACACTGAAGCTTTCTTT.

Ten or more counts support this clonotype. V gene TRBV7-9 combines with J gene TRBJ1-6; 8 bases agree with TRBD1. The ends lost 5 bases at V and 5 bases at J; junction bases unmatched: 2. The CDR3 has 14 amino acids. Germline V lookup: CDR1 SEHNR, CDR2 FQNEAQ (reference sequence). CDR3 sequence (DNA): TGTGCCAGCAGCCCGACAGGGGATAATTCACCCCTCCACTTT. Translated: CASSPTGDNSPLHF.

This clonotype appeared many times. The chain recombines TRBV29-1 with TRBJ2-5; 7 bases are a match to TRBD2. The germline V gene encodes CDR1 SQVTM and CDR2 ANQGSEA. This CDR3 is 15 amino acids long. Unmatched junction bases numbered 11, after V lost 3 bases and J lost 4 bases. CDR3 sequence reads: CSVDLWGGSAETQYF. CDR3 DNA sequence: TGCAGCGTTGATTTGTGGGGGGGTAGTGCAGAGACCCAGTACTTC.